This T cell receptor beta chain was sequenced for a study of T cell repertoires in cytomegalovirus infection. Background on the study: In public TCR beta signatures, there were indications of both CMV infection and matching HLA type.

Study findings and constraints: Cumulative frequency (of public TCR beta family members) identified carriers of CMV plus the relevant HLA.

As to this clonotype: The antigen is unknown.

Trimming took 6 bases from V and 0 from J, leaving 9 bases between them. CDR1 and CDR2 (germline): MNHNS, SASEGT. This CDR3 region has 15 residues. In TCRdb, the reads were re-called with MiXCR into one record per CDR3 protein. The sample includes 650,000 to 900,000 distinct CDR3 sequences, around a third seen only once; the top ten take roughly an eighth. The starting material was cultured CD8+ T cells from PBMCs, obtained from culture after CMV antigen stimulation. This TCR was sampled from a human donor in good health (CMV status not recorded). Some clones in this sample may be carry-over from other donors' samples. The chain combines TRBV6-1 with TRBJ1-6, with D hard to call. In DNA, the CDR3 is TGTGCCAGCAGCCCCGCGGACTCCTATAATTCACCCCTCCACTTT. Translated, it gives CASSPADSYNSPLHF.